The 5 T cell receptor delta chains below were found in one sample sequenced in a study of gamma-delta chains in newborns, infants, children (dated by TCRdb to the late 2010s). For sequencing, an Illumina MiSeq was employed. TCRdb reran clone calling on the public reads with CATT; rows sharing one DNA sequence were then combined. This sample is represented by fewer than 15,000 delta-chain clones; roughly 7% of them were singletons. Approximately 20% of the sample lies in the top ten. The sequencing input was blood. The receptors were gathered from a child who was a newborn, infant or young child, either healthy, febrile or measles-vaccinated (not recorded which).

This clone has more than one count but fewer than ten. TCRdb's entry gives the protein of a much larger clone, which mismatches this DNA's translation at residue 13, likely from a read error; the protein reported here is translated from the DNA. The J gene is TRDJ3, the V gene TRDV2; 10 bases align to TRDD3. The CDR3 is made up of 18 amino acids. CDR1 and CDR2 from the germline V gene are GEAIGNYY and EKD. CDR3 nucleotide sequence: TGTGCCTGTGACACCGTTGGGGGATACTCCTGGGACGCCCGACAGATGTTTTTC. This gives the protein CACDTVGGYSWDARQMFF.

The chain has TRDV2 and TRDJ3, with TRDD3 identical over 12 bases. CDR1 GEAIGNYY and CDR2 EKD come from the germline V gene. J was trimmed by 0 bases and V by 0 bases; bases with no gene match: 8. There are 21 residues in the CDR3. The CDR3 sequence is CACDTATGGYPSSWDTRQMFF. As DNA, the CDR3 is TGTGCCTGTGACACCGCCACTGGGGGATACCCTAGCTCCTGGGACACCCGACAGATGTTTTTC.

This clone was found a few times. A read error may explain this, as a much larger clone is one base away. The V gene is TRDV2, the J gene TRDJ2; tentative D call: TRDD3 (5 bases). V shed 0 bases and J shed 4 bases, with 11 bases lying between them. CDR3 length: 15 amino acids. Germline V lookup: CDR1 GEAIGNYY, CDR2 EKD. The CDR3: CACDTFGARTAQLFF. The CDR3 DNA reads as TGTGCCTGTGACACCTTTGGGGCACGGACAGCACAACTCTTCTTT.

This clone has just a few counts. One base away lies a much larger clone, so this may be a sequencing read error. The sample carries other DNA sequences with the same CDR3. The chain recombines TRDV2 with TRDJ3, with 7 bases that match TRDD3. The J segment lost 0 bases and the V segment lost 0 bases, leaving 4 bases of the junction unmatched. Germline assignment: CDR1 GEAIGNYY and CDR2 EKD. The CDR3 contains 18 residues. The chain's CDR3 is CACDTLLGSSWDTRQMFF. The CDR3 DNA sequence: TGTGCCTGTGACACCCTACTGGGGAGCTCCTGGGACACCCGACAGATGTTTTTC.

The rearrangement joins TRDV2 to TRDJ3; 11 nucleotides agree with TRDD3. V dropped 0 bases and J dropped 0; count of bases not matched to a gene: 6. Germline loops: CDR1 GEAIGNYY, CDR2 EKD. This CDR3 comprises 20 residues. CDR3 nucleotide sequence: TGTGCCTGTGACACCGTAGTAACTGGGGGATACTCCTGGGACACCCGACAGATGTTTTTC. Translation gives CACDTVVTGGYSWDTRQMFF.